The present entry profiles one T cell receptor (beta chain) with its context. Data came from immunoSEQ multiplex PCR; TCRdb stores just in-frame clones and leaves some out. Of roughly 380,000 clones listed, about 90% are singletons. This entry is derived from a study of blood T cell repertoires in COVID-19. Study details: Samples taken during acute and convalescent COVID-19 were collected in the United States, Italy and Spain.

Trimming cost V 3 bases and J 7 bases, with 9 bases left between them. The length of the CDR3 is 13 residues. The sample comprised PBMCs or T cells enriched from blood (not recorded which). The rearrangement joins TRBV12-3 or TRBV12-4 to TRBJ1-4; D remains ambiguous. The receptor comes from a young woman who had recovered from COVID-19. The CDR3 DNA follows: TGTGCCAGCAGTTTTGGTACCAGTGAAAAACTGTTTTTT. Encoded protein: CASSFGTSEKLFF.